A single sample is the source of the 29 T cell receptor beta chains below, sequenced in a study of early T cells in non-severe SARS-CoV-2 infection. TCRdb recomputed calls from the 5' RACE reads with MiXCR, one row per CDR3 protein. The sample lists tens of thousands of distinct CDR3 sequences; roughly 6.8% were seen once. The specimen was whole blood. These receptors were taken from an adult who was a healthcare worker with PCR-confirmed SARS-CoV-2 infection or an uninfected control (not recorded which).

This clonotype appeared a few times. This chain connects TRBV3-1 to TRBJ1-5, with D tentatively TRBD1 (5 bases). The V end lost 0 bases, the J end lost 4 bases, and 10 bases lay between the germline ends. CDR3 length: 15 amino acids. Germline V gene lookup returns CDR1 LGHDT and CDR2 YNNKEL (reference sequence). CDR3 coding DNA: TGTGCCAGCAGCCAAGATCGCAGGGCTAATCAGCCCCAGCATTTT. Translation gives CASSQDRRANQPQHF.

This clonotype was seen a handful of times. CDR3 sequence reads: CASRPPGGGSYNEQFF. The CDR3 nucleotides read TGTGCCAGCAGACCCCCCGGCGGGGGGTCCTACAATGAGCAGTTCTTC. V gene TRBV12-3 or TRBV12-4 combines with J gene TRBJ2-1; 8 bases fit TRBD2. J was trimmed by 1 base and V by 6 bases; bases with no gene match: 8. The CDR3 runs to 16 residues.

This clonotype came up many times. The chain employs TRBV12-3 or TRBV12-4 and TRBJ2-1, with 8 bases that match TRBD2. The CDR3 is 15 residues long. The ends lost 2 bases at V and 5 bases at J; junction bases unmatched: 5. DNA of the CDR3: TGTGCCAGCAGTTTACGGCTAGCGGGTGACAATGAGCAGTTCTTC. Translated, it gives CASSLRLAGDNEQFF.

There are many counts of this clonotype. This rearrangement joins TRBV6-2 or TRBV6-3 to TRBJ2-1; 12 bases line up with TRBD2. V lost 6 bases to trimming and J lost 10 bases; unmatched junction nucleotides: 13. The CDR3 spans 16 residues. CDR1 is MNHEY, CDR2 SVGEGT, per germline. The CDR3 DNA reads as TGTGCCAGCAGGAGTCCTAGCGGGGGGGCCGTGAGGGAGCAGTTCTTC. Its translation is CASRSPSGGAVREQFF.

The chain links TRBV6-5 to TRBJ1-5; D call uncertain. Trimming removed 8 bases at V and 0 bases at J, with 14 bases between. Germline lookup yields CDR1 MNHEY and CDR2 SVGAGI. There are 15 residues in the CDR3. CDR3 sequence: CASRPKGGSNQPQHF. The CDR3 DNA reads TGTGCCAGCCGACCCAAAGGAGGTAGCAATCAGCCCCAGCATTTT.

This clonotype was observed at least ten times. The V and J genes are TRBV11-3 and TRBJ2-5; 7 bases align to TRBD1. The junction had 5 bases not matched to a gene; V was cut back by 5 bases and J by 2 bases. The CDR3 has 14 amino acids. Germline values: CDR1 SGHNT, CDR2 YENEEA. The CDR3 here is CASSNRDSQETQYF. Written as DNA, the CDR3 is TGTGCCAGCAGCAACCGGGACAGTCAAGAGACCCAGTACTTC.

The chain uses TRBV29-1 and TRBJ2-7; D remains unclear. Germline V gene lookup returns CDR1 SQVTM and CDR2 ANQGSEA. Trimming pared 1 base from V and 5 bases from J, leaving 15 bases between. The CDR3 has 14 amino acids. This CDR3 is CSVEGGTLGNEQYF. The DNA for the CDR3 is TGCAGCGTTGAAGGTGGCACCTTGGGGAACGAGCAGTACTTC.

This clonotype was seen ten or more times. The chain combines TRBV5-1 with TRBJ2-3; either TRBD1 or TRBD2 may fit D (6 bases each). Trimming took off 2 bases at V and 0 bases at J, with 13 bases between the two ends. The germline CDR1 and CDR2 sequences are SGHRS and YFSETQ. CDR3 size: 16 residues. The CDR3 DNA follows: TGCGCCAGCAGCTTCACGACGGGGGCTAGCACAGATACGCAGTATTTT. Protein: CASSFTTGASTDTQYF.

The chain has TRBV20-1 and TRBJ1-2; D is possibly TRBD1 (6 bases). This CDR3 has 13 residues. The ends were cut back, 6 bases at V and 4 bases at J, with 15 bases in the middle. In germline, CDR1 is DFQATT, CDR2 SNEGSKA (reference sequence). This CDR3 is CSAVRGGSYGYTF. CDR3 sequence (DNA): TGCAGTGCCGTAAGGGGGGGCAGCTATGGCTACACCTTC.

The CDR3 DNA follows: TGCGCCAGCAGCTTGGCACGAGCAACTAATGAAAAACTGTTTTTT. Translation: CASSLARATNEKLFF. V usage is TRBV5-1 and J usage is TRBJ1-4; D ambiguous. V was clipped by 0 bases and J by 0 bases, with 6 bases between them. The CDR3 has 15 residues. In germline, CDR1 is SGHRS, CDR2 YFSETQ.

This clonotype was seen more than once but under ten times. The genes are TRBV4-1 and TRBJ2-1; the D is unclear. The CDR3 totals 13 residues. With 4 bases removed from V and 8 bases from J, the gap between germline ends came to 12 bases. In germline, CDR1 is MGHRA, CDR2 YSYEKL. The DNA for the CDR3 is TGCGCCAGCAGCCCTCTATCGCCCCATGAGCAGTTCTTC. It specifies CASSPLSPHEQFF.

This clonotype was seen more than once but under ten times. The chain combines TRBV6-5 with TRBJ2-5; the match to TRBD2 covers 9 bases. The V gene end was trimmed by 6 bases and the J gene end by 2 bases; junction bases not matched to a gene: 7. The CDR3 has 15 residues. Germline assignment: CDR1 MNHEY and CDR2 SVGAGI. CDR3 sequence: CASSPGTSIQETQYF. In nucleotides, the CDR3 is TGTGCCAGCAGCCCTGGGACTAGCATTCAAGAGACCCAGTACTTC.

The CDR3 DNA is TGTGCCAGCAGCTTACAAACCCCTGAAGCTTTCTTT. It codes for CASSLQTPEAFF. This sequence joins TRBV7-9 and TRBJ1-1, with unresolved D. The CDR3 has 12 residues. CDR1 is SEHNR and CDR2 is FQNEAQ in the germline V gene (reference sequence). V was cut by 2 bases and J by 6 bases, with 7 bases left in between.

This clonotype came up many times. The CDR3 region is CASSLDQIEAFF. CDR3 nucleotide sequence: TGTGCCAGCAGCTTAGATCAAATTGAAGCTTTCTTT. The chain joins TRBV11-3 to TRBJ1-1; no firm D call. V shed 0 bases and J shed 7 bases, with 6 bases lying between them. This CDR3 spans 12 amino acids. Germline V CDR1 and CDR2: SGHNT, YENEEA.

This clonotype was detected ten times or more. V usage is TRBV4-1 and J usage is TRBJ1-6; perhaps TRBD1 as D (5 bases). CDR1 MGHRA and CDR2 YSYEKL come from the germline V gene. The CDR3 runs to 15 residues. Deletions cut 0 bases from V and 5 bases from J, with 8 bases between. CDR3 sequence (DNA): TGCGCCAGCAGCCAAGAGGGCAGGGATAATTCACCCCTCCACTTT. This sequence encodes CASSQEGRDNSPLHF.

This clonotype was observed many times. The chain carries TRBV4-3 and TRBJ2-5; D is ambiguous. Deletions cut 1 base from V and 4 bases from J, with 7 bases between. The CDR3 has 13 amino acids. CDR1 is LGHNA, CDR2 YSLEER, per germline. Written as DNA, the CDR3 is TGCGCCAGCAGCCAAGGACTCATAGAGACCCAGTACTTC. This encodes CASSQGLIETQYF.

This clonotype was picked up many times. The CDR3 reads CAISEFSGPRGGTEAFF. In DNA, the CDR3 is TGTGCCATCAGTGAGTTCTCGGGACCCAGGGGGGGGACTGAAGCTTTCTTT. The rearrangement links TRBV10-3 to TRBJ1-1, with 7 bases that match TRBD1. The V gene's germline CDR1 is ENHRY and CDR2 SYGVKD. V gave up 1 base and J gave up 5 bases; unmatched junction bases: 13. This CDR3 is built from 17 residues.

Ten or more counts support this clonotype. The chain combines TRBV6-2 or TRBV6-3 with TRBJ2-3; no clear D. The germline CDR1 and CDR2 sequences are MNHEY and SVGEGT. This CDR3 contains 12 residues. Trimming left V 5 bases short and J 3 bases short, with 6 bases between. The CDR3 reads CASSPETDTQYF. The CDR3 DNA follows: TGTGCCAGCAGTCCTGAAACAGATACGCAGTATTTT.

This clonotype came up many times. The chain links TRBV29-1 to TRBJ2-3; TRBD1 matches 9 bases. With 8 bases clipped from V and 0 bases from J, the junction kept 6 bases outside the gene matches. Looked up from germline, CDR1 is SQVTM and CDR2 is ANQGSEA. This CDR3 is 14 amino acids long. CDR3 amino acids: CSLRDRDSTDTQYF. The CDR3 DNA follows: TGCAGCTTAAGGGACAGGGATAGCACAGATACGCAGTATTTT.

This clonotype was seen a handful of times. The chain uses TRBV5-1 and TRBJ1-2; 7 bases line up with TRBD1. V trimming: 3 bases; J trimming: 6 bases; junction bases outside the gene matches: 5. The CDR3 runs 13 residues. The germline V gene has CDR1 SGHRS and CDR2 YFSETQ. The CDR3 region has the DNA TGCGCCAGCAGCTCAGGGACAGCCCATGGCTACACCTTC. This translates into CASSSGTAHGYTF.

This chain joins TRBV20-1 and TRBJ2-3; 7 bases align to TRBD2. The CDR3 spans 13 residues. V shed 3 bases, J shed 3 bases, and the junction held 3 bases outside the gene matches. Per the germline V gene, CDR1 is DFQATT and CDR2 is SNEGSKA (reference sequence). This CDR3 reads CSASGGLTDTQYF. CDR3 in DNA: TGCAGTGCTAGCGGGGGGTTAACAGATACGCAGTATTTT.

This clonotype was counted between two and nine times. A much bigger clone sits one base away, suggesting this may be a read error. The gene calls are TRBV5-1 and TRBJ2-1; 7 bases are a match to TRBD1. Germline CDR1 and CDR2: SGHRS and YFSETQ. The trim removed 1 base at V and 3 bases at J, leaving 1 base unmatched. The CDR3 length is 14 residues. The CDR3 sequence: CASSLRDSYNEQFF. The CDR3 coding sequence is TGCGCCAGCAGCTTGCGGGACAGCTACAATGAGCAGTTCTTC.

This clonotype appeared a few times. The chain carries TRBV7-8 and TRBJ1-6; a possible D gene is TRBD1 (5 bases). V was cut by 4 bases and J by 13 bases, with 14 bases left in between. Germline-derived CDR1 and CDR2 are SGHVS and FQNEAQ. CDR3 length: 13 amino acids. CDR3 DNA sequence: TGTGCCAGCAGCTCGCACTCAGGGAATCCCCTCCACTTT. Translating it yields CASSSHSGNPLHF.

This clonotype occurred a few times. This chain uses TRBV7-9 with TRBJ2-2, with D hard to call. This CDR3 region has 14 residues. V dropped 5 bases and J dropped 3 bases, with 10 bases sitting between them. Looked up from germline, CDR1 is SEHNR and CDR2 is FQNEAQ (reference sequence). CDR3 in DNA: TGTGCCAGCAGCCCAACCCGATACACCGGGGAGCTGTTTTTT. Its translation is CASSPTRYTGELFF.

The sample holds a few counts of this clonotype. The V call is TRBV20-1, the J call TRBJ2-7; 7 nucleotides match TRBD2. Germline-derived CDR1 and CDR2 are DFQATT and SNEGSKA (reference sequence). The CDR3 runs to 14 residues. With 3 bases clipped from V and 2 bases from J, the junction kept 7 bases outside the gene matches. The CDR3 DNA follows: TGCAGTGCTAGGGCCAGCGGGAACCCCTACGAGCAGTACTTC. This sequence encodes CSARASGNPYEQYF.

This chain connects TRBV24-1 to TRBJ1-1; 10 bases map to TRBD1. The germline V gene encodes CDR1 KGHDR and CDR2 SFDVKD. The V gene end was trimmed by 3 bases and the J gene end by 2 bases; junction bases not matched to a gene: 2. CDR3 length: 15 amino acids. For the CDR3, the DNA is TGTGCCACCAGTGATAGGACAGGGGGAAACACTGAAGCTTTCTTT. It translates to CATSDRTGGNTEAFF.

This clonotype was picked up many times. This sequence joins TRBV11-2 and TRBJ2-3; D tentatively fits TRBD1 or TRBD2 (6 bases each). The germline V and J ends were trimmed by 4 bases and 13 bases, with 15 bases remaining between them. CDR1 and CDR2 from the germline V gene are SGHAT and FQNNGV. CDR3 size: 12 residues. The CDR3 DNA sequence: TGTGCCAGCAGCTCTCGGGGGAGACAGGAGTATTTT. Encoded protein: CASSSRGRQEYF.

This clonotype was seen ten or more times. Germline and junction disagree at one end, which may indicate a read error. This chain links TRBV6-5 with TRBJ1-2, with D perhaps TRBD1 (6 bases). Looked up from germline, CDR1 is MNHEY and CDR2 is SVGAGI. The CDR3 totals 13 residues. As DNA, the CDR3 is TGTGCCACCAACCGCCGGGACACGACACCTTTGAACTTC. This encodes CATNRRDTTPLNF.

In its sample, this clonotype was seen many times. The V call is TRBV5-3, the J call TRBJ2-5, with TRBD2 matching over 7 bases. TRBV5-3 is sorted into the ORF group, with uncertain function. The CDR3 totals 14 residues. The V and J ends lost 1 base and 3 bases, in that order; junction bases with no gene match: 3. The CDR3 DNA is TGTGCCAGAAGCTTGCGACTAGCTGAAGAGACCCAGTACTTC. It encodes CARSLRLAEETQYF.